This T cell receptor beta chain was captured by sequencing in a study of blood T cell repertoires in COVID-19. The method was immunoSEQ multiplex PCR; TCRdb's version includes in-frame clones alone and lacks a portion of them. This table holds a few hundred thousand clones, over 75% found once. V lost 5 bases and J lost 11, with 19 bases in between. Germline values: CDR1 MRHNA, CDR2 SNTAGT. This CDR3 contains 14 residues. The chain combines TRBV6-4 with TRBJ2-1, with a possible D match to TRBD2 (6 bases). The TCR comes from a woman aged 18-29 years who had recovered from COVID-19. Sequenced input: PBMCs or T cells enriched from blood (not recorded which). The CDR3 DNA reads TGTGCCAGCAGTCCCTCTCTGACTAGTTCTAAGCAGTTCTTC. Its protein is CASSPSLTSSKQFF.